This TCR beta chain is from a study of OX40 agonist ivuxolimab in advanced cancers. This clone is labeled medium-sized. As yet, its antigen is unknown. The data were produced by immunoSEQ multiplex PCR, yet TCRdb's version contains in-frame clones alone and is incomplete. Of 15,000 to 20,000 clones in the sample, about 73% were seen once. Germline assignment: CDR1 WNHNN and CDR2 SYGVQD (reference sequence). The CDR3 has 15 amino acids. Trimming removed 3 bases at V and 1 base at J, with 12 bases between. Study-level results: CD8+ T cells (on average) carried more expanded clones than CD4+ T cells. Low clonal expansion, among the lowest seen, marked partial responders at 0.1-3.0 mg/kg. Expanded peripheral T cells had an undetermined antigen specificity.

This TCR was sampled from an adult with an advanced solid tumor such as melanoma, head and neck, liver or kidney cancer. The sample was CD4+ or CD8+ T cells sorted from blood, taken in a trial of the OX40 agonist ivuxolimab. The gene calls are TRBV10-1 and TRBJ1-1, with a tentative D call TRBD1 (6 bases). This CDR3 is CASSDFQGPNTEAFF. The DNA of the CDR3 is TGCGCCAGCAGTGATTTTCAGGGGCCGAACACTGAAGCTTTCTTT.